Shown below are 26 T cell receptor beta chains from a single sample sequenced in a study of cytomegalovirus exposure and HLA in healthy donors. Repertoires were generated with immunoSEQ multiplex PCR, while TCRdb's copy carries only in-frame clones and drops some. The table has about 180,000 clones, 86% seen once. Sequencing was carried out using PBMCs. Receptors originate from a man aged 18 to 30 in good health and CMV-seropositive.

The chain combines TRBV4-2 with TRBJ1-2; the match to TRBD1 covers 8 bases. This CDR3 is built from 16 residues. V was clipped by 4 bases and J by 8 bases; unmatched bases: 15. CDR1 and CDR2 from the germline V gene are LGHNA and YNFKEQ. The CDR3 loop is CASSRPPPDRVEGYTF. The CDR3 DNA is TGTGCCAGCAGCCGACCGCCCCCGGACAGGGTCGAGGGCTACACCTTC.

The V and J genes are TRBV7-2 and TRBJ2-7; 8 bases line up with TRBD2. V shed 5 bases, J shed 3 bases, and the junction held 12 bases outside the gene matches. CDR3 length equals 16 residues. Germline CDR1 and CDR2: SGHTA and FQGNSA. Here the CDR3 reads CASSTTVLAGVYEQYF. As DNA, the CDR3 is TGTGCCAGCAGCACCACGGTCCTAGCGGGCGTCTACGAGCAGTACTTC.

The chain couples TRBV7-2 to TRBJ1-1; D perhaps matches TRBD1 (6 bases). V was clipped by 2 bases and J by 4 bases, with 11 bases between them. The CDR3 has 14 residues. CDR1 and CDR2 (germline): SGHTA, FQGNSA. The CDR3 DNA reads TGTGCCAGCAGCTTACAACAGGGAGTCACTGAAGCTTTCTTT. Its translation is CASSLQQGVTEAFF.

V gene TRBV5-1 combines with J gene TRBJ2-1; 7 bases fit TRBD2. The CDR3 extends over 16 amino acids. CDR1 SGHRS and CDR2 YFSETQ come from the germline V gene. The V and J ends lost 3 bases and 3 bases, in that order; junction bases with no gene match: 9. This CDR3 reads CASSSRGRAYYNEQFF. The CDR3 coding sequence is TGCGCCAGCAGCTCCCGGGGGAGGGCCTACTACAATGAGCAGTTCTTC.

V gene TRBV9 combines with J gene TRBJ2-1; 9 bases are shared with TRBD2. The CDR3 has 16 residues. Germline V gene data show CDR1 as SGDLS and CDR2 as YYNGEE. The ends lost 3 bases at V and 4 bases at J; junction bases unmatched: 8. The CDR3 bases are TGTGCCAGCAGCGCCACCGGGACTAGCTTTTACAATGAGCAGTTCTTC. Protein: CASSATGTSFYNEQFF.

The V call is TRBV19, the J call TRBJ1-2, with 7 bases identical to TRBD1. V dropped 4 bases and J dropped 4; count of bases not matched to a gene: 6. There are 14 residues in the CDR3. Germline V gene lookup returns CDR1 LNHDA and CDR2 SQIVND (reference sequence). CDR3 amino acids: CASSSGTVTYGYTF. For the CDR3, the DNA is TGTGCCAGTAGTAGCGGGACAGTTACCTATGGCTACACCTTC.

The chain carries TRBV4-1 and TRBJ1-1; D remains unclear. Trimming left V 1 base short and J 2 bases short, with 11 bases between. CDR1 is MGHRA, CDR2 YSYEKL, per germline. The CDR3 is 15 residues long. The DNA of the CDR3 is TGCGCCAGCAGCCAAGTGTGGGGAGGAAACACTGAAGCTTTCTTT. It translates to CASSQVWGGNTEAFF.

The V and J genes are TRBV7-2 and TRBJ2-7; unclear D gene. The CDR3 length is 13 residues. Looked up from germline, CDR1 is SGHTA and CDR2 is FQGNSA. With 1 base removed from V and 7 bases from J, the gap between germline ends came to 11 bases. CDR3 amino acids: CASSLELLKEQYF. The DNA of the CDR3 is TGTGCCAGCAGCTTAGAGCTCCTCAAGGAGCAGTACTTC. The full variable domain, in which reference TRBV7-2 and TRBJ2-7 provide the parts outside the CDR3, is GAGVSQSPSNKVTEKGKDVELRCDPISGHTALYWYRQSLGQGLEFLIYFQGNSAPDKSGLPSDRFSAERTGGSVSTLTIQRTQQEDSAVYLCASSLELLKEQYFGPGTRLTVT.

This clone occurred once. The rearrangement joins TRBV5-1 to TRBJ2-7; TRBD1 matches at 7 bases. The CDR3 spans 14 residues. Losses at the gene ends were 2 bases for V and 3 bases for J; bases not matched to a gene: 5. Germline loops: CDR1 SGHRS, CDR2 YFSETQ. The CDR3, as DNA: TGCGCCAGCAGCTTACGGGGACAGAACTACGAGCAGTACTTC. This translates into CASSLRGQNYEQYF. The whole variable domain, remainder taken from reference TRBV5-1 and TRBJ2-7, is KAGVTQTPRYLIKTRGQQVTLSCSPISGHRSVSWYQQTPGQGLQFLFEYFSETQRNKGNFPGRFSGRQFSNSRSEMNVSTLELGDSALYLCASSLRGQNYEQYFGPGTRLTVT.

The rearrangement uses TRBV18 and TRBJ2-7; 8 nucleotides align to TRBD1. Germline V lookup: CDR1 KGHSH, CDR2 LQKENI. The CDR3 length is 12 residues. V lost 10 bases and J lost 0; bases outside the gene matches: 2. CDR3 coding DNA: TGTGCCACCGGACAGGGCTCCTACGAGCAGTACTTC. Translated: CATGQGSYEQYF.

The rearrangement links TRBV5-8 to TRBJ2-1; tentative D call: TRBD1 (6 bases). V was cut by 6 bases and J by 1 base, with 14 bases left in between. Germline-derived CDR1 and CDR2 are SGHTS and YDEGEE. This CDR3 is built from 15 residues. The CDR3 loop reads CASTQGSASYNEQFF. The CDR3 DNA reads TGTGCCAGCACTCAGGGGTCGGCGTCCTACAATGAGCAGTTCTTC.

This chain joins TRBV27 and TRBJ2-7; 14 nucleotides align to TRBD2. This CDR3 is built from 15 residues. J lost 3 bases, V lost 3 bases, and 1 base had no gene match. Per germline, CDR1 MNHEY and CDR2 SMNVEV (reference sequence). CDR3 amino acids: CASSFGLAGGYEQYF. The CDR3 DNA follows: TGTGCCAGCAGTTTTGGACTAGCGGGGGGCTACGAGCAGTACTTC.

This rearrangement joins TRBV7-8 to TRBJ2-7, with TRBD2 matching 7 bases. This CDR3 has 18 amino acids. The J segment lost 3 bases and the V segment lost 1 base, leaving 15 bases of the junction unmatched. The germline CDR1 and CDR2 sequences are SGHVS and FQNEAQ. CDR3 in amino acids: CASSLEALVGGSGYEQYF. Here the CDR3 DNA reads TGTGCCAGCAGCTTAGAGGCTTTGGTGGGCGGGAGTGGCTACGAGCAGTACTTC. The full variable domain, rest sourced from reference TRBV7-8 and TRBJ2-7, is GAGVSQSPRYKVAKRGQDVALRCDPISGHVSLFWYQQALGQGPEFLTYFQNEAQLDKSGLPSDRFFAERPEGSVSTLKIQRTQQEDSAVYLCASSLEALVGGSGYEQYFGPGTRLTVT.

The chain uses TRBV4-3 and TRBJ2-7, with D unresolved. Germline lookup yields CDR1 LGHNA and CDR2 YSLEER. V lost 2 bases to trimming and J lost 2 bases, with 7 bases between them. This CDR3 is built from 13 residues. The CDR3 nucleotides read TGCGCCAGCAGCCAAACCCAGGCCTACGAGCAGTACTTC. This gives the protein CASSQTQAYEQYF.

V is TRBV27 and J is TRBJ1-1; 7 bases fit TRBD1. The CDR3 is made up of 14 amino acids. The germline CDR1 and CDR2 sequences are MNHEY and SMNVEV (reference sequence). V lost 7 bases to trimming and J lost 7 bases; unmatched junction nucleotides: 12. In DNA form, the CDR3 reads TGTGCCAGCAAAGCGATCCGGGACAGACTTGAAGCTTTCTTT. It translates to CASKAIRDRLEAFF.

This sequence joins TRBV30 and TRBJ2-3; no clear D gene. The V gene lost 1 base and the J gene lost 6 bases, with 11 bases spanning the gap. The CDR3 has 13 amino acids. From germline, CDR1 is GTSNPN and CDR2 SVGIG (reference sequence). In nucleotides, the CDR3 is TGTGCCTGGAGTGCGAGTGTCCTGGATACGCAGTATTTT. The encoded protein is CAWSASVLDTQYF.

The CDR3 is CASQSGKGAEAFF. The CDR3 DNA reads TGTGCCAGCCAATCGGGGAAGGGGGCTGAAGCTTTCTTT. The chain joins TRBV5-6 to TRBJ1-1; a weak D match, TRBD1 (6 bases). Germline V gene sequence: CDR1 SGHDT, CDR2 YYEEEE. This CDR3 has 13 residues. V was cut by 7 bases and J by 6 bases, with 16 bases left in between.

This chain links TRBV7-9 with TRBJ1-1, with TRBD1 matching over 8 bases. There are 14 residues in the CDR3. Germline assignment: CDR1 SEHNR and CDR2 FQNEAQ (reference sequence). The V gene end was trimmed by 4 bases and the J gene end by 0 bases; junction bases not matched to a gene: 1. In nucleotides, the CDR3 is TGTGCCAGCAGCTACAGGGGGATGAACACTGAAGCTTTCTTT. This codes for CASSYRGMNTEAFF.

This clone appeared a single time. The chain employs TRBV4-3 and TRBJ2-1, with TRBD2 matching 10 bases. The CDR3 sequence is 14 residues long. Trimming took 1 base from V and 10 from J; bases not matched to a gene: 4. CDR1 LGHNA and CDR2 YSLEER come from the germline V gene. Here the CDR3 reads CASSQATSGDEQFF. CDR3 sequence (DNA): TGCGCCAGCAGCCAAGCTACTAGCGGGGACGAGCAGTTCTTC.

This clone was detected only once. This rearrangement joins TRBV4-1 to TRBJ2-1, with TRBD2 matching 16 bases. The J segment lost 10 bases and the V segment lost 3 bases, leaving 6 bases of the junction unmatched. The CDR3 is 16 amino acids. Germline V lookup: CDR1 MGHRA, CDR2 YSYEKL. The CDR3 region has the DNA TGCGCCAGCAGCCAGGGACTAGCGGGGGGGCCGGGAGAGCAGTTCTTC. Its protein product is CASSQGLAGGPGEQFF.

The chain employs TRBV19 and TRBJ1-1; weak D call: TRBD1 (6 bases). The CDR3 contains 17 residues. V lost 8 bases and J 4 bases, leaving 26 bases between the germline ends. Germline CDR1 is LNHDA and CDR2 is SQIVND (reference sequence). The CDR3 bases are TGTGCCAGTCAGGCGGGGGCTTGGAGTGAGAGTAGCACTGAAGCTTTCTTT. Its translation is CASQAGAWSESSTEAFF.

The CDR3 is CASSQGGRTNYGYTF. CDR3 nucleotide sequence: TGTGCCAGCAGCCAAGGGGGGCGAACTAACTATGGCTACACCTTC. The J gene is TRBJ1-2, the V gene TRBV4-2, with a weak D call TRBD1 (6 bases). CDR1 and CDR2 from the germline V gene are LGHNA and YNFKEQ. The CDR3 spans 15 residues. Trimming pared 1 base from V and 0 bases from J, leaving 9 bases between.

CDR3 residues: CASSETGGGYGYTF. In DNA form, the CDR3 reads TGTGCCAGCAGTGAAACAGGGGGCGGCTATGGCTACACCTTC. This chain links TRBV2 with TRBJ1-2; TRBD1 matches 9 bases. The J segment lost 4 bases and the V segment lost 2 bases, leaving 2 bases of the junction unmatched. The CDR3 consists of 14 residues. Germline V gene data show CDR1 as SNHLY and CDR2 as FYNNEI. Looking up the rest from reference TRBV2 and TRBJ1-2 gives the full variable domain: EPEVTQTPSHQVTQMGQEVILRCVPISNHLYFYWYRQILGQKVEFLVSFYNNEISEKSEIFDDQFSVERPDGSNFTLKIRSTKLEDSAMYFCASSETGGGYGYTFGSGTRLTVV.

J is TRBJ1-5 and V is TRBV25-1; weak D call: TRBD1 (5 bases). Germline V gene lookup returns CDR1 MGHDK and CDR2 SYGVNS. The V and J ends lost 7 bases and 4 bases respectively, with 14 bases between them. The CDR3 sequence is 14 residues long. The CDR3, as DNA: TGTGCCAGCACCGACACAGGTTCTAATCAGCCCCAGCATTTT. Translating it yields CASTDTGSNQPQHF.

The V gene is TRBV28, the J gene TRBJ2-7; D is perhaps TRBD1 (6 bases). From germline, CDR1 is MDHEN and CDR2 SYDVKM. Trimming pared 7 bases from V and 3 bases from J, leaving 7 bases between. The length of the CDR3 is 11 residues. This CDR3 reads CASKDSYEQYF. CDR3 DNA sequence: TGTGCCAGCAAGGACAGCTACGAGCAGTACTTC. Variable domain in full (rest from reference TRBV28 and TRBJ2-7): DVKVTQSSRYLVKRTGEKVFLECVQDMDHENMFWYRQDPGLGLRLIYFSYDVKMKEKGDIPEGYSVSREKKERFSLILESASTNQTSMYLCASKDSYEQYFGPGTRLTVT.

The V call is TRBV30, the J call TRBJ2-7; unclear D gene. V shed 2 bases and J shed 3 bases, with 8 bases lying between them. Germline values: CDR1 GTSNPN, CDR2 SVGIG (reference sequence). The CDR3 has 12 amino acids. Here the CDR3 DNA reads TGTGCCTGGAGTCTCTACAGCTACGAGCAGTACTTC. It encodes CAWSLYSYEQYF.